Sequencing of this TCR beta chain was carried out in a study of CD8 T cells in cerebrospinal fluid in Alzheimer's disease (TCRdb year 2020). At the level of the whole study: The study used two single-cell methods, plate-based nested PCR sequencing and droplet-based sequencing, to evaluate clonal expansion of CSF T cells. Whether clonally expanded T cells were present in cerebrospinal fluid from healthy elderly individuals and from patients with neurodegenerative disease was tested. The droplet-based CSF comparison of patients and controls included some ten healthy controls (about 11,000 cells) and some ten patients with MCI or Alzheimer's disease (10,391 cells). The CSF gene-expression analysis, which included patients with Parkinson's disease, covered a total of about 25 samples.

No count is given, but going by its frequency this clonotype is medium-sized (0.01 to 0.1%). Its antigen is not yet known. Every participant was in good physical condition and had no acute infectious disease. A live/dead marker was used to sort live CSF cells for droplet-based sequencing. CSF was obtained by lumbar puncture, and immune cells were pelleted by centrifugation at 300g. Each CSF sample was checked for red blood cells, and any sample showing blood contamination was excluded. CSF cells were cryopreserved in freezing medium, frozen at -80 degrees C overnight, and then transferred to liquid nitrogen for storage. Before analysis, CSF samples had been stored for less than seven months. Based on the germline V gene (reference sequence), the CDR1 and CDR2 sequences are GTSNPN and SVGIG. The cysteine opens and the phenylalanine closes a CDR3 of 14 amino acids. No coding sequence is recorded. Library construction relied on 10x single-cell sequencing. CSF cells were profiled with 10X Genomics single-cell V(D)J and 5' gene-expression libraries. An Illumina NextSeq550 was used to sequence the CSF single-cell TCR libraries. The study's processing was this. V(D)J reads were aligned to the vdj-GRCh38 alts ensemble 2.0.0 reference and processed with the Cell Ranger vdj pipeline. Clonotypes were defined as cell barcodes sharing the same set of productive CDR3 nucleotide sequences. Clonotype information was added to Seurat v3.0 gene-expression metadata to link clonality with transcriptional profiles. CSF cells with more than 1,800 genes, more than 7,500 UMIs or more than 10% mitochondrial reads were excluded. To find TCRs with known antigen specificity, CDR3-beta sequences were matched against VDJdb. Network analysis of clone sharing used the R package qgraph and included only TCRs with complete alpha and beta chains. TCRdb reprocessed the reads and assigns one entry to each CDR3 protein sequence, leaving out DNA. Here the V and J calls rest on TCRdb's processing, not on the authors' analysis. The sample table holds about 1,500 distinct CDR3 sequences. The ten largest account for 6.2% of the sample.

What the authors observed across the whole study: It was cautioned by the authors that a causal link between EBV and Alzheimer's disease is not established by the detection of EBV-specific TCRs in CSF. Only samples with detectable clones went into the overall clonality comparison: some 11 healthy, 5 MCI, 5 AD, and 6 PD. Compared with controls, patients with MCI or Alzheimer's disease had a higher percentage of their CSF TCRs made up by the single largest clone. In pooled data, a highly expanded clone (at least 3% of TCRs) occurred in 1 of 10 healthy subjects versus 4 of 6 Alzheimer's patients. The EBV-specific clones were neither the most highly expanded clones nor enriched among patients.

This clonotype originated in a human donor in good health. Sample: cerebrospinal fluid. The rearrangement combines TRBV30 with TRBJ1-4. The CDR3 has the sequence CAWALRGGGEKLFF.